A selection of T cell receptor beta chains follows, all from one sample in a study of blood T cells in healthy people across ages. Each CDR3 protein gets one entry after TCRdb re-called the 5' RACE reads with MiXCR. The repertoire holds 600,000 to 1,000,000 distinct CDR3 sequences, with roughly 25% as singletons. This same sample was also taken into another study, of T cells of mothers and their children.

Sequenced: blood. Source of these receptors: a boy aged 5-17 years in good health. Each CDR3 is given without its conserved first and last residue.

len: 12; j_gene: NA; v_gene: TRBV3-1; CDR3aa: ASSPSGREYEQY
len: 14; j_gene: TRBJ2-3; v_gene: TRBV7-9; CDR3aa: ASSAGDRGDSDTQY
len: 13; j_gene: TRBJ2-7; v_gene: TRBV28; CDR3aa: ASSLRDRDFNEQY
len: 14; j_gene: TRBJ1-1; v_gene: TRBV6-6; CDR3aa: ASSHSQGKKNTEAF
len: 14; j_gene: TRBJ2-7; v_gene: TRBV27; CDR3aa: ASSLGGQGGLREQY
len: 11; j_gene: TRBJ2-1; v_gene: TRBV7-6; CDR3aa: ASSLVEINEQF
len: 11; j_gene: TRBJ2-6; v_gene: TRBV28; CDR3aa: ASRRAGANVLT
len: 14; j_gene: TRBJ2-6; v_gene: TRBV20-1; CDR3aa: SARVQGSSGANVLT
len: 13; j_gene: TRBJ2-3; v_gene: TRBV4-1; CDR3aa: ASSQGPGDPDTQY
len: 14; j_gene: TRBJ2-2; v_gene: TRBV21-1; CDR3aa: ASSKGLGVNTGELF
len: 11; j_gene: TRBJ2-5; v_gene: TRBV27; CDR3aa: ASSLTGFHEQY
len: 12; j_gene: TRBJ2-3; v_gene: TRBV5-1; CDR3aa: ASSSGGSTDTQY
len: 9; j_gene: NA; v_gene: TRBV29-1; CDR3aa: SGYGWNEQF
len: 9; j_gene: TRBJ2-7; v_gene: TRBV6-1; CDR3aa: ASSVANEQY
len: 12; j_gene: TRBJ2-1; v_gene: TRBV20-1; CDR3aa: SSNGGRRWNEQF
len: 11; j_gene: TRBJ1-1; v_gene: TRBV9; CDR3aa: ASSAQGSGEAF
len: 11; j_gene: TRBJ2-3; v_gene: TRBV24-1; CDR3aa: ATSDAYGDTQY
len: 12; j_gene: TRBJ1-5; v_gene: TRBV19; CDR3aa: ASSSRQGEQPQH
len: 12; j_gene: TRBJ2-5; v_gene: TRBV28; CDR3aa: ASSPSFPSYGQY
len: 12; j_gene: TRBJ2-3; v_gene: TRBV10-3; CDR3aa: AISEGTDTDTQY
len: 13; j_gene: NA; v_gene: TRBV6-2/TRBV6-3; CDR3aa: ASSKGQGGAYEQY
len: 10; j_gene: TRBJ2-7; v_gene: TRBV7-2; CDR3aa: ASNPRRYEQY
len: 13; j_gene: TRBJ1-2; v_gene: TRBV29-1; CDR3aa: SVAEGGNKNYGYT
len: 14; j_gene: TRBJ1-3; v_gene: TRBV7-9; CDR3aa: ASRPDYLREGNTIY
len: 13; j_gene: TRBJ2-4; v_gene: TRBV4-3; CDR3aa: ASSQAGNPGNIQY
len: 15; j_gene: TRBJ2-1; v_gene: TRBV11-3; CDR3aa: ASSLDPPGHGNNEQF
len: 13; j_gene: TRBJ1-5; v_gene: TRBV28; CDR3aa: ASRDQGYSNRPQH
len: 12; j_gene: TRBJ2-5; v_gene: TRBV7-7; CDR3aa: ASSLGGRQETQY
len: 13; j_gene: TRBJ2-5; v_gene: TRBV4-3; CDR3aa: ASSQGGRDWETQY
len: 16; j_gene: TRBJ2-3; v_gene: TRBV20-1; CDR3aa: SARDFRPREGPADTQY
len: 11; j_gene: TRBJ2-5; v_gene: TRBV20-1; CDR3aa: SGGTPGGETQY
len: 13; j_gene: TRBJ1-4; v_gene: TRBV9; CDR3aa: ASSSRASSGERLF
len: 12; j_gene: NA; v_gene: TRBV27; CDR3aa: ASSPSGRYYEQY
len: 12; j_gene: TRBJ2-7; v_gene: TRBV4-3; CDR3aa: ASSQDRRVGEQY
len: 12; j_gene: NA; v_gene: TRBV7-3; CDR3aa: ASSVTSANNEQF
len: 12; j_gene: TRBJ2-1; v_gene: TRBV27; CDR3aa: ASSVQGASNEQF
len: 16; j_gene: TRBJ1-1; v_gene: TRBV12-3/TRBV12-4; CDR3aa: ASSLLRGGVGWNTEAF
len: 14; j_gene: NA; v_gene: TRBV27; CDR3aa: ASRSYVGGLQETQY
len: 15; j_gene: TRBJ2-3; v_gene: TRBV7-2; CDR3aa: ASSLVGGRTRTDTQY
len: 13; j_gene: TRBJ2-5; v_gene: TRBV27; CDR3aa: ASSFAGLHWETQY
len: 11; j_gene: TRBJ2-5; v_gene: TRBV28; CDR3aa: AGSSGHRETQY
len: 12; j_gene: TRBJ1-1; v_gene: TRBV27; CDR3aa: ASRGRGSVAEAF
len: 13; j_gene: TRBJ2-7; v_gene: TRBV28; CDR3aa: ASSSTGTGARRQY
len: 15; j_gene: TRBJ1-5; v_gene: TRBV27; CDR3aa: ASSPYMSPGRNQPQH
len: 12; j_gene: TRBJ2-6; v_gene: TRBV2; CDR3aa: ASSPDRGANVLT
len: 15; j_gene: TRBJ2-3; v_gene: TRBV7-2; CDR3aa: ASSLPGGESVTDTQY
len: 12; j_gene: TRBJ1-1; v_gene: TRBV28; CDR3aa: ASSFTGGQTKAF
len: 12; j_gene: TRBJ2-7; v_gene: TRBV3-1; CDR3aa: ASSQSGIRGEQY
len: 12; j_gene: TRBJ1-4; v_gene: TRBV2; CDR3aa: ASRETQAFEKLF
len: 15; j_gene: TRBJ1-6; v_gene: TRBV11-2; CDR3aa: ASRLGFGGEGGSPLH